Each of the 3 T cell receptor beta chains below was sequenced from the same sample in a study of OX40 agonist ivuxolimab in advanced cancers. Libraries were prepared by immunoSEQ multiplex PCR; TCRdb keeps only in-frame clonotypes and omits some of them. The sample carries 70,000 to 85,000 clones, 85% to 95% recorded once. The input for sequencing was CD4+ or CD8+ T cells sorted from blood, taken in a trial of the OX40 agonist ivuxolimab. The receptors originated from an adult with an advanced solid tumor such as melanoma, head and neck, liver or kidney cancer.

The chain has TRBV6-1 and TRBJ2-5; the D is unclear. Germline CDR1 is MNHNS and CDR2 is SASEGT. The CDR3 has 12 amino acids. V was clipped by 6 bases and J by 2 bases, with 7 bases between them. CDR3: CASRDPQETQYF. The CDR3 nucleotides read TGTGCCAGCAGAGATCCACAAGAGACCCAGTACTTC.

The genes are TRBV5-6 and TRBJ1-2; D remains unclear. Germline V gives CDR1 SGHDT, CDR2 YYEEEE. The CDR3 runs to 14 residues. Trimming left V 3 bases short and J 5 bases short, with 14 bases between. CDR3 loop: CASSSTSNRYGYTF. CDR3 DNA sequence: TGTGCCAGCAGCTCAACAAGCAACCGATATGGCTACACCTTC.

The J gene is TRBJ2-3, the V gene TRBV21-1; the tabulated D call, TRBD2, remains unverified against the DNA. TRBV21-1 is a documented pseudogene. This CDR3 contains 16 residues. CDR3 region: CASSKGDLGGTDTQYF. The CDR3 bases are TGTGCCAGCAGCAAAGGCGACTTGGGTGGCACAGATACGCAGTATTTT.